Sequencing of this T cell receptor beta chain was carried out in a study of CD8 T cells in ankylosing spondylitis. Whole-study results and caveats: Reportedly, matched ankylosing spondylitis synovial fluid was significantly enriched for disease-linked clones.

From the 5' RACE reads, TCRdb called clonotypes with MiXCR, one entry per CDR3 protein. Seen here are just under 95,000 distinct CDR3 sequences, 8.8% observed once, and the top ten hold 5.1%. The CDR3 totals 12 residues. V lost 1 base, J lost 5 bases, and 5 bases lay in between. Germline V gives CDR1 SGHAT, CDR2 FQNNGV. Ten or more counts support this clonotype. Its antigen is not known. The rearrangement uses TRBV11-2 and TRBJ2-5; no firm D call. Sequencing used blood, either unsorted or a sorted T cell fraction (not recorded which). This TCR came from a male donor with ankylosing spondylitis or in good health (not recorded which). This CDR3 reads CASSLASETQYF. The CDR3 DNA is TGTGCCAGCAGCTTAGCCTCGGAGACCCAGTACTTC.